These 20 T cell receptor beta chains share one sample of origin, sequenced in a study of Tregs in tolerant kidney transplant recipients. Method: immunoSEQ multiplex PCR; TCRdb's copy keeps in-frame clones and lacks some. The sample contains around 61,000 clones, about four fifths of which appear only once. The sequencing input was CD4+ T cells from blood. The receptors were sampled from a human donor in good health.

The rearrangement uses TRBV5-1 and TRBJ1-1; weak D call: TRBD1 (6 bases). CDR3 length equals 16 residues. V lost 5 bases and J 0 bases, leaving 17 bases between the germline ends. CDR1 SGHRS and CDR2 YFSETQ come from the germline V gene. CDR3 nucleotide sequence: TGCGCCAGCAGATATGGACAGCTTGATATGAACACTGAAGCTTTCTTT. Its translation is CASRYGQLDMNTEAFF.

The chain is built from TRBV28 and TRBJ2-5, with D possibly matching TRBD1 (6 bases). Trimming cost V 4 bases and J 3 bases, with 12 bases left between them. The CDR3 extends over 14 amino acids. CDR1 and CDR2 (germline): MDHEN, SYDVKM. The CDR3 loop is CASSSRTVEETQYF. For the CDR3, the DNA is TGTGCCAGCAGTTCTAGGACAGTGGAAGAGACCCAGTACTTC. Based on the CDR3 plus reference TRBV28 and TRBJ2-5, the full variable domain is DVKVTQSSRYLVKRTGEKVFLECVQDMDHENMFWYRQDPGLGLRLIYFSYDVKMKEKGDIPEGYSVSREKKERFSLILESASTNQTSMYLCASSSRTVEETQYFGPGTRLLVL.

In its sample, this clone was seen a few times. This chain links TRBV7-2 with TRBJ1-1; no clear D gene. CDR1 and CDR2 (germline): SGHTA, FQGNSA. V lost 1 base and J 8 bases, leaving 11 bases between the germline ends. This CDR3 spans 13 amino acids. CDR3 sequence: CASSLGVSPEAFF. CDR3 sequence (DNA): TGTGCCAGCAGCTTAGGGGTCAGTCCCGAAGCTTTCTTT. Full variable domain (outside the CDR3, taken from reference TRBV7-2 and TRBJ1-1): GAGVSQSPSNKVTEKGKDVELRCDPISGHTALYWYRQSLGQGLEFLIYFQGNSAPDKSGLPSDRFSAERTGGSVSTLTIQRTQQEDSAVYLCASSLGVSPEAFFGQGTRLTVV.

J is TRBJ2-7 and V is TRBV28; 7 bases agree with TRBD1. The germline V gene has CDR1 MDHEN and CDR2 SYDVKM. Trimming at V came to 6 bases and at J to 0 bases, leaving 5 bases not matched to a gene. This CDR3 has 14 residues. CDR3 amino acids: CASRPGQASYEQYF. Here the CDR3 DNA reads TGTGCCAGCAGACCCGGACAGGCCTCCTACGAGCAGTACTTC.

This clone appeared once. The chain uses TRBV18 and TRBJ2-2; D remains unclear. The germline V gene has CDR1 KGHSH and CDR2 LQKENI. V lost 4 bases and J lost 4, with 10 bases in between. This CDR3 contains 14 residues. The CDR3 region is CASSQGVGTGELFF. CDR3 nucleotides: TGTGCCAGCTCACAGGGTGTGGGCACCGGGGAGCTGTTTTTT.

The chain recombines TRBV7-9 with TRBJ2-3, with D maybe TRBD1 (6 bases). Between the trimmed V and J ends, which lost 5 bases and 4 bases, there was a span of 7 bases. The CDR3 runs 12 residues. The germline CDR1 and CDR2 sequences are SEHNR and FQNEAQ (reference sequence). CDR3 sequence reads: CASSPGADTQYF. The CDR3 DNA is TGTGCCAGCAGCCCAGGGGCAGATACGCAGTATTTT.

The chain joins TRBV2 to TRBJ2-5; D is unresolved. From germline, CDR1 is SNHLY and CDR2 FYNNEI. V shed 3 bases and J shed 5 bases, with 7 bases lying between them. This CDR3 has 12 residues. DNA for the CDR3: TGTGCCAGCAGTGAGGTATGGGAGACCCAGTACTTC. Translation: CASSEVWETQYF.

The chain couples TRBV11-2 to TRBJ2-1; 7 bases align to TRBD2. Germline V gene data show CDR1 as SGHAT and CDR2 as FQNNGV. This CDR3 comprises 15 residues. Trimming cost V 0 bases and J 5 bases; bases outside gene matches: 4. CDR3 protein: CASSLEGLADNEQFF. The CDR3 DNA reads as TGTGCCAGCAGCTTAGAAGGGCTAGCGGACAATGAGCAGTTCTTC.

V and J are TRBV10-3 and TRBJ2-7; TRBD1 aligns across 9 bases. The CDR3 totals 12 residues. The J segment lost 7 bases and the V segment lost 9 bases, leaving 7 bases of the junction unmatched. The germline V gene encodes CDR1 ENHRY and CDR2 SYGVKD. DNA for the CDR3: TGTGCCATGGGGGGACAGGGTTGGGAGCAGTACTTC. It translates to CAMGGQGWEQYF.

The chain carries TRBV20-1 and TRBJ1-1; D not resolved. The CDR3 contains 11 residues. Trimming removed 5 bases from V and 4 bases from J, with 8 bases in between. Germline values: CDR1 DFQATT, CDR2 SNEGSKA (reference sequence). The CDR3 DNA reads TGCAGTGCTGGACTGGGCACTGAAGCTTTCTTT. Translation: CSAGLGTEAFF.

The V call is TRBV29-1, the J call TRBJ2-5, with 7 nucleotides matching TRBD1. The CDR3 totals 13 residues. Germline V gene lookup returns CDR1 SQVTM and CDR2 ANQGSEA. The J segment lost 7 bases and the V segment lost 5 bases, leaving 10 bases of the junction unmatched. This CDR3 is CSVLGQSQRTQYF. The DNA of the CDR3 is TGCAGCGTTTTGGGACAGTCCCAAAGGACCCAGTACTTC.

The chain combines TRBV2 with TRBJ1-5; D might be TRBD1 (5 bases). The CDR3 runs 15 residues. Germline V CDR1 and CDR2: SNHLY, FYNNEI. The V end lost 7 bases, the J end lost 0 bases, and 13 bases lay between the germline ends. In DNA, the CDR3 is TGTGCCAGCAATCCAGGGATTAGTAGCAATCAGCCCCAGCATTTT. This codes for CASNPGISSNQPQHF.

The chain joins TRBV7-3 to TRBJ2-3; 8 nucleotides align to TRBD1. J lost 3 bases, V lost 5 bases, and 4 bases had no gene match. The CDR3 sequence is 14 residues long. Germline CDR1 is SGHTA and CDR2 is FQGTGA. The CDR3 DNA reads as TGTGCCAGCAGCGATGACAGGGGAACAGATACGCAGTATTTT. This gives the protein CASSDDRGTDTQYF.

In nucleotides, the CDR3 is TGTGCCAGCAGCGTGAGTAGTAATCCCGGGGAGCTGTTTTTT. Translation: CASSVSSNPGELFF. V usage is TRBV9 and J usage is TRBJ2-2; D remains unclear. This CDR3 has 14 residues. V lost 2 bases, J lost 6 bases, and 11 bases lay in between. CDR1 SGDLS and CDR2 YYNGEE come from the germline V gene.

V gene TRBV20-1 combines with J gene TRBJ2-7; D unresolved. The CDR3 totals 11 residues. CDR1 is DFQATT and CDR2 is SNEGSKA in the germline V gene (reference sequence). V lost 6 bases and J 4 bases, leaving 10 bases between the germline ends. CDR3 amino acids: CSAQESYEQYF. The CDR3 nucleotides read TGCAGTGCCCAAGAGAGTTACGAGCAGTACTTC.

The rearrangement uses TRBV4-2 and TRBJ1-3; no reliable D call. This CDR3 comprises 15 residues. V lost 8 bases, J lost 2 bases, and 16 bases lay in between. Germline CDR1 reads LGHNA; CDR2 reads YNFKEQ. The CDR3 here is CASARDITPGNTIYF. CDR3 bases: TGTGCCAGCGCCCGGGATATAACTCCTGGAAACACCATATATTTT.

V gene TRBV29-1 combines with J gene TRBJ2-3, with D possibly matching TRBD1 (6 bases). The V gene lost 5 bases and the J gene lost 3 bases, with 18 bases spanning the gap. From germline, CDR1 is SQVTM and CDR2 ANQGSEA. The CDR3 has 15 amino acids. CDR3 in amino acids: CSVLRDNLRTDTQYF. In DNA, the CDR3 is TGCAGCGTTTTGAGGGACAACCTCCGGACAGATACGCAGTATTTT.

The V gene is TRBV19, the J gene TRBJ1-1; 8 bases are shared with TRBD1. The CDR3 runs 16 residues. The V gene end was trimmed by 3 bases and the J gene end by 6 bases; junction bases not matched to a gene: 12. Germline CDR1 LNHDA, CDR2 SQIVND (reference sequence). The CDR3 DNA follows: TGTGCCAGTAGTATCAGGTCAGGGGGCACGTACTCTGAAGCTTTCTTT. It yields the protein CASSIRSGGTYSEAFF.

This clone showed up just once. The rearrangement links TRBV7-9 to TRBJ2-1; 11 bases fit TRBD2. The CDR3 loop spans 15 amino acids. In germline, CDR1 is SEHNR, CDR2 FQNEAQ (reference sequence). After removal of 3 bases from V and 7 bases from J, the junction contained 5 bases not matched to a gene. The CDR3 protein is CASSFPGLAVNEQFF. The CDR3 nucleotides read TGTGCCAGCAGCTTTCCGGGACTAGCGGTGAATGAGCAGTTCTTC. The entire variable domain, with the rest obtained from reference TRBV7-9 and TRBJ2-1, is as follows: DTGVSQNPRHKITKRGQNVTFRCDPISEHNRLYWYRQTLGQGPEFLTYFQNEAQLEKSRLLSDRFSAERPKGSFSTLEIQRTEQGDSAMYLCASSFPGLAVNEQFFGPGTRLTVL.

This clone came up once. V gene TRBV21-1 combines with J gene TRBJ1-2; the DNA was not used to check the table's D call, TRBD1. TRBV21-1 counts as a pseudogene. This CDR3 spans 15 amino acids. The CDR3 sequence is CASSSEKGQFYGYTF. In DNA form, the CDR3 reads TGTGCCAGCAGCTCCGAAAAGGGGCAATTCTATGGCTACACCTTC.